This TCR beta chain was found in a study of regulatory T cells in long-lasting Graves disease (dated by TCRdb to the early 2020s). For the wider study: Patients with newly diagnosed Graves' disease had been on antithyroid drugs for under 3 months. Peripheral blood TCR sequencing and RNA sequencing compared persistent Graves' disease patients with newly diagnosed Graves' disease patients. The study was registered as a clinical trial and conducted in China. A total of 33 samples were covered by TCR sequencing, comprising some 13 persistent and about 20 newly diagnosed Graves' disease patients. Points the paper makes about the study in general: TRBV28, TRBJ1-2 and TRBJ2-5 were preferentially used in persistent disease, while TRBV20-1 and TRBJ2-1 were favored in newly diagnosed disease. Compared with newly diagnosed patients, patients with persistent Graves' disease had lower TCR Shannon entropy and fewer highly expanded clones, which suggests clonal expansion. Persistent patients shared more public clonotypes among themselves (roughly 2,700) than newly diagnosed patients did (more than 950). Peripheral blood alone was examined, since thyroid tissue, which constituted the primary lesion, could not be accessed. The small sample size was acknowledged by the authors as a limitation that may reduce accuracy. Sequencing and analysis were limited to the TCR beta chain.

What this sample's time point label stands for: newly diagnosed GD, antithyroid drugs for less than 3 months. For both TCR sequencing and RNA sequencing, RNA was extracted from PBMCs using TRIzol. The diagnosis of Graves' disease was made according to American Thyroid Association guidelines. Patients for the study were recruited at an endocrinology department in Xi'an, China. Each patient gave around 9.2 milliliters of peripheral blood, collected in an EDTA anticoagulant tube. Ficoll Paque Plus density gradient separation was used to isolate PBMCs, and no additional T cell sorting was done. RNA quality was checked with an Agilent 2100 Bioanalyzer and agarose gel, and concentration with a NanoDrop 2000. The table lists this clonotype with many counts. Its cognate antigen has yet to be identified. No per-base quality is available; no much larger clone lies one base away. Clipping removes 6 bases from V and 0 bases from J, with 14 as the unmatched junction base count. The CDR3, from cysteine to phenylalanine, totals 18 residues. CDR3 DNA only is kept here, 54 bases in frame from base 1. Sequences MNHNS (CDR1) and SASEGT (CDR2) are obtained from the germline V gene.

Library construction relied on multiplex PCR. TCRdb records Illumina HiSeq 4000 as the sequencer. CDR3 regions were amplified by Arm-PCR with iRepertoire HTBI primers to construct TCR beta libraries. Before sequencing, the PCR products underwent gel purification. The paper's data handling went like this. Gene usage analysis of CDR3 amino acid clonotypes relied on the approximately 60 TRBV and over 13 TRBJ segments identified across samples. Filtered high-quality paired reads were merged into contigs using COPE and FqMerger. BLAST was used to align contigs to IMGT TRBV, TRBD and TRBJ reference genes, and CDR3 was defined according to IMGT. Any clonotype with a frequency above 0.1% was counted as a highly expanded clone. Repertoire diversity was measured by Shannon entropy, and V-J evenness by the Gini coefficient. A clonotype was considered public if more than one individual shared it. Clones were called with MiXCR by TCRdb after fastp trimmed the public reads at Q25, and only in-frame beta chains were retained. Rows matching on CDR3 protein sequence are summarized as one entry with the most common DNA and genes. The V and J calls come from TCRdb's annotation, not from the publication. For this sample there are around 500,000 distinct CDR3 sequences; more than 10% appear just once. Roughly 8.9% of the sample goes to the ten largest clones.

This sample was shared with a second study, whose subject was T cells in Graves' hyperthyroidism and ophthalmopathy. According to the second study: Graves' hyperthyroidism was defined as stable when no progression to ophthalmopathy occurred over 18 months of follow-up. Hyperthyroidism patients were aged 18 to 65 years and newly diagnosed, with disease duration of less than 2 months. Any patient with an uncontrolled infection, another autoimmune disease, pregnancy or lactation was excluded. Diagnoses were established on the basis of clinical symptoms, serum thyroxine and TRAb, thyroid ultrasound, and orbital computed tomography. A first-round RT-PCR of the TCR CDR3 used the HTBI primer set with the Qiagen OneStep RT-PCR kit. Most expanded thyroid clonotypes (frequency above 0.001) were also found in blood, which suggests that blood repertoires may mirror thyroid immune responses. A model built on a 13 V-J signature distinguished ophthalmopathy from stable hyperthyroidism, reaching over 85% sensitivity and around 81% specificity in cross-validation and 80%/75% in testing. In validation, the model predicted progression to ophthalmopathy a median of around six months before onset, with about 67% sensitivity and about 75% specificity. To identify TCR V-J signatures that set the groups apart, the researchers used a discovery cohort of 100 patients, made up of 43 with Graves' ophthalmopathy and about 60 with stable Graves' hyperthyroidism. An independent validation cohort of 18 to 20 hyperthyroidism patients and about 16 patients who later progressed to ophthalmopathy tested prospective prediction of ophthalmopathy. The 90 to 100 discovery patients were randomly divided into training and test sets at a 7:3 ratio. Thyroid tissue and blood T-cell repertoires from six Graves' hyperthyroidism patients were also compared in the study. Once sampling was done, hyperthyroidism patients were given methimazole at a starting dose of 30 mg daily, whereas ophthalmopathy patients were given high-dose intravenous methylprednisolone. The libraries were constructed in a second round of multiplex PCR and then size-selected and purified. Sequencing of the libraries was done on an Illumina HiSeq2000 using paired-end 100 bp reads. SOAPnuke was used to process the raw data, with reads discarded if the reads contained adapters or uncalled bases, had a mean Phred below 15, or lacked an exact constant-primer or identifier match. COPE v1.2.5 was used to merge the high-quality paired reads, and each unique nucleotide sequence was defined as a clonotype. Clonotypes were aligned to IMGT TRBV, TRBD and TRBJ reference segments using MiTCR v1.1. The analysis was restricted to V-J combinations with a frequency above 0.0001, which together covered approximately 99% of the repertoires. A TCS score was defined as the ratio between F50 (clonal expansion) and ExV (chaos), using BLOSUM62-based TCRdist between CDR3 peptides within each V-J. Welch's t-statistics and random forest reduced around 520 V-J features to about 12, which were used in a naive Bayes classifier (R e1071). No statistical method was used to set the sample size in advance, and investigators knew the group allocation. The paper reports TCR Vbeta CDR3 sequencing of 140 or so peripheral blood samples: fewer than 50 ophthalmopathy, fewer than 80 hyperthyroidism and 17 progressor patients.

The receptor's source is a woman aged 25 to 39 with Graves disease. Donor details come from another sample of the same person, matched by shared clones. The rearranged chain carries TRBV6-1 and TRBJ1-1, with 9 bases aligning to TRBD1. Sequenced here: peripheral blood mononuclear cells (PBMCs), sampled at new diagnosis, from a patient treated with antithyroid drugs. The CDR3 sequence is CASSVRAGQGTMNTEAFF. The base sequence is TGTGCCAGCAGCGTAAGGGCCGGACAGGGGACTATGAACACTGAAGCTTTCTTT.